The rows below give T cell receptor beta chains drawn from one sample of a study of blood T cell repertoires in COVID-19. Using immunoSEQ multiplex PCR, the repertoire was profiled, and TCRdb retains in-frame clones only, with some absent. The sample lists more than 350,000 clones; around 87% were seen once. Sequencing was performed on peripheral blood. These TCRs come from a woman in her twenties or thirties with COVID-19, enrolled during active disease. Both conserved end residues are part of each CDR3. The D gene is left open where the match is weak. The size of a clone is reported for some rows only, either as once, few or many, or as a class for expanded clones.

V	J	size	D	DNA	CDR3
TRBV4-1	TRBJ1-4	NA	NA	TGCGCCAGCAGCCAAGAGGCGACGTGGCGGAATGAAAAACTGTTTTTT	CASSQEATWRNEKLFF
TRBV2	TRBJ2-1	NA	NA	TGTGCCAGCAGAGACTCAAACTCCTACAATGAGCAGTTCTTC	CASRDSNSYNEQFF
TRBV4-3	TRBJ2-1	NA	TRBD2	TGCGCCAGCAGCCAAGATCTAGCGGGAGGGACCTACAATGAGCAGTTCTTC	CASSQDLAGGTYNEQFF
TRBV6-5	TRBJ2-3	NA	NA	TGTGCCAGCAGTAGAGTGGCAGGGAGGACAGATACGCAGTATTTT	CASSRVAGRTDTQYF
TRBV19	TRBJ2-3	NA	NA	TGTGCCAGTGGAGCAGATACGCAGTATTTT	CASGADTQYF
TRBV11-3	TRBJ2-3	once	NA	TGTGCCAGCAGCTTAGGCAGGGCCCGCACAGATACGCAGTATTTT	CASSLGRARTDTQYF
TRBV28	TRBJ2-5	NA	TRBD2	TGTGCCAGCAGTGACATGACTAGCGGGAGCGGAGAGACCCAGTACTTC	CASSDMTSGSGETQYF
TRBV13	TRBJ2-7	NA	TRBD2	TGTGCCAGCAGCTTAGGCGGGTCTAGCGGCCCCTACGAGCAGTACTTC	CASSLGGSSGPYEQYF
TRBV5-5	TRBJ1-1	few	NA	TGTGCCAGCAGTTCGAACTCCCGAGAAGCTTTCTTT	CASSSNSREAFF
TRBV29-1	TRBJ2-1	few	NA	TGCAGCGCAATTCAGGGGATCAATGAGCAGTTCTTC	CSAIQGINEQFF
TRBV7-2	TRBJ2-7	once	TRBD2	TGTGCCAGCAGCTTAGGGGCCCTTAGCGGGAGCTACTACGAGCAGTACTTC	CASSLGALSGSYYEQYF
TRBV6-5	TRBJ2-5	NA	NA	TGTGCCAGCACTCGAGGAGTAGAAGAGACCCAGTACTTC	CASTRGVEETQYF
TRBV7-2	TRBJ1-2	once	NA	TGTGCCAGCAGCTTCTTCGGACAGATTAATTATGGCTACACCTTC	CASSFFGQINYGYTF
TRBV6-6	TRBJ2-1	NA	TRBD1	TGTGCCAGCAGTCCACCTCCGGGACAGGGATCCCACAATGAGCAGTTCTTC	CASSPPPGQGSHNEQFF
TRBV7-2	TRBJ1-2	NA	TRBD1	TGTGCCAGCAGCTTAAACCGGGACAGAGCCTATGGCTACACCTTC	CASSLNRDRAYGYTF
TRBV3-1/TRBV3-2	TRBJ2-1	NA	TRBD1	TGTGCCAGCAGCCAGCAACAGGGGAATGAGCAGTTCTTC	CASSQQQGNEQFF
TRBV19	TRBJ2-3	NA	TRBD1	TGTGCCACGAGGACAGGGGTCGGAGATACGCAGTATTTT	CATRTGVGDTQYF
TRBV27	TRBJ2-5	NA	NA	TGTGCCAGCAGTTTATTTCCGACAGTCCAAGAGACCCAGTACTTC	CASSLFPTVQETQYF
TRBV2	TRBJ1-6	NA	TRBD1	TGTGCCAGCAGCCACGACAGGGGGCTTCGTTCAGGTTCACCCCTCCACTTT	CASSHDRGLRSGSPLHF
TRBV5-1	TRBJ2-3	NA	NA	TGCGCCAGCAGCTTCTTCGGGGATACGCAGTATTTT	CASSFFGDTQYF
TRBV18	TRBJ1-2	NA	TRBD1	TGTGCCAGCTCACCACGAGGACAGGGGGTGGAGGGCTACACCTTC	CASSPRGQGVEGYTF
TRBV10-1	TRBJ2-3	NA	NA	TGCGCCAGCAGTGAGTCGAGAGGGGGTTCGGCAGATACGCAGTATTTT	CASSESRGGSADTQYF
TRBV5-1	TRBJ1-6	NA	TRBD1	TGCGCCAGCAGCGTACAGGGGGCGAACTCACCCCTCCACTTT	CASSVQGANSPLHF
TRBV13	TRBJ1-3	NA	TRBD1	TGTGCCAGCAGCTCATACCAGGGGGCGCGAAGAAACACCATATATTTT	CASSSYQGARRNTIYF
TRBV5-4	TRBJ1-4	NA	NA	TGTGCCAGCAGCTTGGGGCCCACAGGCCCGACTAATGAAAAACTGTTTTTT	CASSLGPTGPTNEKLFF
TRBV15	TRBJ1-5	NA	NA	TGTGCCACCAGCAGAGATCGGGGGGTTCAGCCCCAGCATTTT	CATSRDRGVQPQHF
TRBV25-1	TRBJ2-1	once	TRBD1	TGTGCCAGCAGTGATCCGGGACAGGGATACAATGAGCAGTTCTTC	CASSDPGQGYNEQFF
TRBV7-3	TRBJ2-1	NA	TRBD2	TGTGCCAGCAGCCCCGGGGGTGGACTAGCGGAGGATGAGCAGTTCTTC	CASSPGGGLAEDEQFF
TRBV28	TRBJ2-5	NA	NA	TGTGCCAGCAGTCCCCTCGGGGAGACCCAGTACTTC	CASSPLGETQYF
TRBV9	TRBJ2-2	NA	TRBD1	TGTGCCAGCAGCACCCCGCTGAGGGGGCGTATCACCGGGGAGCTGTTTTTT	CASSTPLRGRITGELFF
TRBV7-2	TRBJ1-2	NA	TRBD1	TGTGCCAGCAGCAAGGACAGGGCGTCCATCTATGGCTACACCTTC	CASSKDRASIYGYTF
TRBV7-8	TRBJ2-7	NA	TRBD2	TGTGCCAGCAGCCTCTACCCGGGACTAGCGGGAGGCGAGCAGTACTTC	CASSLYPGLAGGEQYF
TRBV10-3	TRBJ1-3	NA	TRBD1	TGTGCCGGAGGGACAGGTGGAAACACCATATATTTT	CAGGTGGNTIYF
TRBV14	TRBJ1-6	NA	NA	TGTGCCAGCAGCTTATTTCCGCGTAATTCACCCCTCCACTTT	CASSLFPRNSPLHF
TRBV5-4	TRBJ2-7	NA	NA	TGTGCCAGCAGCCCGGCTCCGCTTCACTACTACGAGCAGTACTTC	CASSPAPLHYYEQYF
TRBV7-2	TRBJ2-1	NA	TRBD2	TGTGCCAGCAGCGCGCCCGCGGGACTAGTCGGGACTGAGCAGTTCTTC	CASSAPAGLVGTEQFF
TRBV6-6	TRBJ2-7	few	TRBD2	TGTGCCAGCAGTCCTAGCGGGTGGGTCTACGAGCAGTACTTC	CASSPSGWVYEQYF